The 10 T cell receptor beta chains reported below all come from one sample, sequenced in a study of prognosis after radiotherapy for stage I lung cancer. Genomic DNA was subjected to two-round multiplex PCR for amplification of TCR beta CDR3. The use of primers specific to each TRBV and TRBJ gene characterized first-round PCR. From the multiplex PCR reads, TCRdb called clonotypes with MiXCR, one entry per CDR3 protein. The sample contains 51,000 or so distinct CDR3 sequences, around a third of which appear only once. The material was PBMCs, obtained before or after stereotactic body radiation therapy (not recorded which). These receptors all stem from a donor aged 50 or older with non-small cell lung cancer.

In DNA form, the CDR3 reads TGTGCCAGCAGTTTAAACAGTTTCACCGGGGAGCTGTTTTTT. It is translated as CASSLNSFTGELFF. This chain connects TRBV27 to TRBJ2-2; no definite D call. Per the germline V gene, CDR1 is MNHEY and CDR2 is SMNVEV (reference sequence). Trimming took off 2 bases at V and 4 bases at J, with 8 bases between the two ends. The CDR3 totals 14 residues.

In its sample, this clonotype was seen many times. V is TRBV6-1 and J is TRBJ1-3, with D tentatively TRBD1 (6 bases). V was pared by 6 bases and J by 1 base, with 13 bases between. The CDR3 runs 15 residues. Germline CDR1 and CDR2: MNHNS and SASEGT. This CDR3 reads CASSRGGVSGNTIYF. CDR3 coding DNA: TGTGCCAGCAGCCGAGGGGGGGTGTCTGGAAACACCATATATTTT.

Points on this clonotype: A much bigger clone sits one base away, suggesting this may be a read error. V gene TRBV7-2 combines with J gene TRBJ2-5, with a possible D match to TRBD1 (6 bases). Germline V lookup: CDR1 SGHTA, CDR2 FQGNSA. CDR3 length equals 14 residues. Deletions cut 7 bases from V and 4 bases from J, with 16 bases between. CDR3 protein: CASIAQGKRETQYF. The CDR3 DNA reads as TGTGCCAGCATCGCACAGGGTAAGCGAGAGACCCAGTACTTC.

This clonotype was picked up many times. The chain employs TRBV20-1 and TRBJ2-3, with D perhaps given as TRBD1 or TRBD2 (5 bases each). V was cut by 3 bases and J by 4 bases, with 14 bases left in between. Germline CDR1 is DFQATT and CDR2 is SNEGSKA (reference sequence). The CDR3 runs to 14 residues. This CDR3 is CSASPRGAADTQYF. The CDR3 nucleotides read TGCAGTGCTAGCCCCAGAGGGGCAGCAGATACGCAGTATTTT.

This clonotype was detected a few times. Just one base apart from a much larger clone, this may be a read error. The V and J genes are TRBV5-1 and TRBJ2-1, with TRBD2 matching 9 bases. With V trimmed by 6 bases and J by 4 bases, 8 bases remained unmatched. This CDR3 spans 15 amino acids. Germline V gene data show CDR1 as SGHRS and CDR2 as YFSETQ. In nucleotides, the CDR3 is TGCGCCAGCATCTTCGAGCTAGCGGGATACAATGAGCAGTTCTTC. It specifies CASIFELAGYNEQFF.

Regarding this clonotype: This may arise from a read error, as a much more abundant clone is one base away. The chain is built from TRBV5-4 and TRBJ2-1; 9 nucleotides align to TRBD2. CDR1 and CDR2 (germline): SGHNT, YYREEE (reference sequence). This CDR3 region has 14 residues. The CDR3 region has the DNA TGTGCCTGCAGCGGGAGGACGGAAGCTAATGAGCAGTTCTTC. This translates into CACSGRTEANEQFF.

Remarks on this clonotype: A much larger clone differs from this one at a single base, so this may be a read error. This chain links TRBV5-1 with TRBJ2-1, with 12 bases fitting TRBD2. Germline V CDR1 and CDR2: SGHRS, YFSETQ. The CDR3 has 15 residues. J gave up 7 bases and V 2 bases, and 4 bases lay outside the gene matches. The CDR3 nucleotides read TGCGCCAGCAGCTTTGCACTAGCGGGGGGTAATGAGCAGTTCTTC. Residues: CASSFALAGGNEQFF.

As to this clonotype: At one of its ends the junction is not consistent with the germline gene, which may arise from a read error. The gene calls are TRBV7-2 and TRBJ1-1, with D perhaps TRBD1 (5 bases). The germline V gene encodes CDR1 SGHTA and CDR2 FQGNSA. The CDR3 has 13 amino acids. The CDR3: CASSVGGTTEAFF. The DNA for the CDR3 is TGTGCCAGCAGTGTAGGAGGGACCACTGAAGCCTTCTTT. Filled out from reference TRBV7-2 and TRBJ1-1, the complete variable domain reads GAGVSQSPSNKVTEKGKDVELRCDPISGHTALYWYRQSLGQGLEFLIYFQGNSAPDKSGLPSDRFSAERTGGSVSTLTIQRTQQEDSAVYLCASSVGGTTEAFFGQGTRLTVV.

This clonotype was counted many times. This chain's CDR3 is CASSLVQGAGNTIYF. CDR3 sequence (DNA): TGCGCCAGCAGCTTGGTGCAGGGAGCGGGAAACACCATATATTTT. J is TRBJ1-3 and V is TRBV5-1, with a possible D match to TRBD1 (5 bases). Trimming took 0 bases from V and 4 from J, leaving 11 bases between them. The CDR3 sequence is 15 residues long. CDR1 SGHRS and CDR2 YFSETQ come from the germline V gene.

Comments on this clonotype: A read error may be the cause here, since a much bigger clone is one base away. This CDR3 is CAIIPEMGQGQPQHF. Written as DNA, the CDR3 is TGTGCCATCATTCCCGAGATGGGTCAAGGTCAGCCCCAGCATTTT. The chain carries TRBV10-3 and TRBJ1-5; D ambiguous. Germline V gene lookup returns CDR1 ENHRY and CDR2 SYGVKD. V dropped 7 bases and J dropped 6 bases, with 19 bases sitting between them. The CDR3 loop spans 15 amino acids.